The next 18 T cell receptor beta chains were all read from a single sample in a study of blood T cell repertoires in COVID-19. Generated by immunoSEQ multiplex PCR, the TCRdb table keeps only in-frame clones and is missing some. The sample lists 200,000 to 300,000 clones, approximately 88% seen once, with over 2% in the top ten. The sample comprised PBMCs or T cells enriched from blood (not recorded which). Receptors were obtained from a woman aged 40 to 49 with acute COVID-19.

The chain couples TRBV5-6 to TRBJ2-7, with a tentative D call TRBD2 (5 bases). This CDR3 has 13 residues. Germline loops: CDR1 SGHDT, CDR2 YYEEEE. The V end was cut by 4 bases, the J end by 2 bases, with 10 bases between. CDR3 DNA sequence: TGTGCCAGCAGCACCGGACTTCCCTACGAGCAGTACGTC. It translates to CASSTGLPYEQYV.

The rearrangement links TRBV10-3 to TRBJ2-3; 7 bases match TRBD2. CDR1 and CDR2 (germline): ENHRY, SYGVKD. This CDR3 region has 14 residues. J was trimmed by 2 bases and V by 7 bases; bases with no gene match: 6. The CDR3 loop is CAINVAGATDTQYF. The CDR3 DNA follows: TGTGCCATCAATGTGGCGGGAGCCACAGATACGCAGTATTTT.

This clone was detected only a few times. The chain recombines TRBV2 with TRBJ2-3; TRBD2 matches 12 bases. The ends lost 5 bases at V and 8 bases at J; junction bases unmatched: 5. This CDR3 contains 14 residues. Germline V gene data show CDR1 as SNHLY and CDR2 as FYNNEI. The CDR3 region is CASSSLAGGLTQYF. CDR3 nucleotide sequence: TGTGCCAGCAGTAGTCTAGCGGGGGGGCTTACGCAGTATTTT.

This chain connects TRBV14 to TRBJ2-2; 11 bases align to TRBD2. The junction had 9 bases not matched to a gene; V was cut back by 4 bases and J by 2 bases. Per the germline V gene, CDR1 is SGHDN and CDR2 is FVKESK. The CDR3 extends over 18 amino acids. The CDR3 region is CASSRTHLAGGNTGELFF. The CDR3 DNA sequence: TGTGCCAGCAGCCGAACACATCTAGCGGGAGGCAACACCGGGGAGCTGTTTTTT.

The chain recombines TRBV14 with TRBJ1-1, with D perhaps matching TRBD1 (6 bases). Trimming left V 4 bases short and J 4 bases short, with 16 bases between. Germline V gene sequence: CDR1 SGHDN, CDR2 FVKESK. This CDR3 spans 15 amino acids. CDR3 bases: TGTGCCAGCAGCCCGCAGCTGGGAGGGGGCACTGAAGCTTTCTTT. Amino acid sequence: CASSPQLGGGTEAFF.

The chain is built from TRBV6-5 and TRBJ1-1; D uncertain. CDR1 MNHEY and CDR2 SVGAGI come from the germline V gene. This CDR3 region has 14 residues. Trimming took off 0 bases at V and 0 bases at J, with 5 bases between the two ends. CDR3: CASSYSGMNTEAFF. The DNA for the CDR3 is TGTGCCAGCAGTTACTCCGGGATGAACACTGAAGCTTTCTTT.

Only a few counts were recorded for this clone. The chain recombines TRBV2 with TRBJ1-1; D not resolved. The CDR3 totals 15 residues. The ends were cut back, 2 bases at V and 0 bases at J, with 10 bases in the middle. Germline V gives CDR1 SNHLY, CDR2 FYNNEI. This CDR3 is CASSELRVVNTEAFF. CDR3 DNA: TGTGCCAGCAGTGAACTACGGGTTGTGAACACTGAAGCTTTCTTT.

The rearrangement links TRBV7-9 to TRBJ1-2; 7 positions agree with TRBD1. Germline V gene data show CDR1 as SEHNR and CDR2 as FQNEAQ (reference sequence). Trimming cost V 5 bases and J 2 bases; bases outside gene matches: 8. CDR3 length: 15 amino acids. CDR3 coding DNA: TGTGCCAGCAGCCGTTTCTCGGGACAGAACTATGGCTACACCTTC. Translating gives CASSRFSGQNYGYTF.

This chain connects TRBV27 to TRBJ2-1; TRBD2 matches at 12 bases. There are 16 residues in the CDR3. V lost 1 base and J lost 9; bases outside the gene matches: 7. From germline, CDR1 is MNHEY and CDR2 SMNVEV (reference sequence). The CDR3 sequence: CASSLYPSGGAGEQFF. CDR3 in DNA: TGTGCCAGCAGTTTATACCCTAGCGGGGGGGCGGGTGAGCAGTTCTTC.

This chain uses TRBV7-7 with TRBJ2-7; tentatively, D is TRBD1 (5 bases). The CDR3 is 14 residues long. Germline CDR1 reads SSHAT; CDR2 reads FNYEAQ (reference sequence). V was clipped by 7 bases and J by 1 base, with 14 bases between them. The CDR3 spells CASTLGPGSYEQYF. The CDR3 nucleotides are TGTGCCAGCACTCTAGGTCCAGGGTCCTACGAGCAGTACTTC.

The V and J genes are TRBV7-9 and TRBJ1-5; 9 positions match TRBD1. Germline lookup yields CDR1 SEHNR and CDR2 FQNEAQ (reference sequence). The CDR3 extends over 18 amino acids. J was trimmed by 4 bases and V by 5 bases; bases with no gene match: 15. The CDR3 nucleotides read TGTGCCAGCAGCCCAGGGACAGGGTTCATAGACCTTAATCAGCCCCAGCATTTT. It encodes CASSPGTGFIDLNQPQHF. Using reference TRBV7-9 and TRBJ1-5 for the parts outside the CDR3, the full variable domain is DTGVSQNPRHKITKRGQNVTFRCDPISEHNRLYWYRQTLGQGPEFLTYFQNEAQLEKSRLLSDRFSAERPKGSFSTLEIQRTEQGDSAMYLCASSPGTGFIDLNQPQHFGDGTRLSIL.

V is TRBV5-1 and J is TRBJ2-1; the D gene is possibly TRBD1 (6 bases). Trimming took off 3 bases at V and 4 bases at J, with 11 bases between the two ends. CDR1 SGHRS and CDR2 YFSETQ come from the germline V gene. This CDR3 region has 14 residues. The CDR3 DNA follows: TGCGCCAGCAGCTCCGGACAGTCGTACAATGAGCAGTTCTTC. Translation gives CASSSGQSYNEQFF.

The chain recombines TRBV3-1 (or the pseudogene TRBV3-2) with TRBJ2-7; D possibly corresponds to TRBD2 (6 bases). The CDR3 consists of 14 residues. CDR1 is LGHDT, CDR2 YNNKEL, per germline (reference sequence). Between the trimmed V and J ends, which lost 4 bases and 0 bases, there was a span of 10 bases. The CDR3 sequence is CASSLGRGSYEQYF. Written as DNA, the CDR3 is TGTGCCAGCAGCCTTGGGCGGGGCTCCTACGAGCAGTACTTC.

The CDR3 here is CASRDRGPGYTF. The CDR3 DNA follows: TGCGCCAGCAGAGACAGGGGGCCTGGCTACACCTTC. The chain uses TRBV10-2 and TRBJ1-2; 10 bases line up with TRBD1. The CDR3 has 12 amino acids. Germline CDR1 is WSHSY and CDR2 is SAAADI. Germline trimming cut 6 bases from V and 7 bases from J; bases unmatched to any gene: 2.

The J gene is TRBJ1-5, the V gene TRBV27; 10 bases align to TRBD1. Per germline, CDR1 MNHEY and CDR2 SMNVEV (reference sequence). This CDR3 is built from 18 residues. V trimming: 1 base; J trimming: 1 base; junction bases outside the gene matches: 7. CDR3 coding DNA: TGTGCCAGCAGTTTATTTGGGACAGGGGCTAGAAGCAATCAGCCCCAGCATTTT. Its translation: CASSLFGTGARSNQPQHF.

The J gene is TRBJ2-5, the V gene TRBV4-2; 8 nucleotides match TRBD1. There are 16 residues in the CDR3. The ends lost 0 bases at V and 2 bases at J; junction bases unmatched: 5. Germline assignment: CDR1 LGHNA and CDR2 YNFKEQ. The CDR3 here is CASSQEWGQDQETQYF. CDR3 nucleotides: TGTGCCAGCAGCCAAGAGTGGGGACAGGATCAAGAGACCCAGTACTTC.

This chain uses TRBV7-2 with TRBJ2-3; tentative D call: TRBD1 (6 bases). V lost 5 bases and J lost 3, with 21 bases in between. Germline assignment: CDR1 SGHTA and CDR2 FQGNSA. The CDR3 is 17 residues long. DNA of the CDR3: TGTGCCAGCAGCGAAAGGTCCTGGGGGCTAGGTACAGATACGCAGTATTTT. It translates to CASSERSWGLGTDTQYF.

Only a few counts were recorded for this clone. The gene calls are TRBV4-2 and TRBJ1-1; D is undetermined. V lost 0 bases to trimming and J lost 1 base, with 15 bases between them. The CDR3 has 17 amino acids. CDR1 and CDR2 (germline): LGHNA, YNFKEQ. The CDR3 spells CASSQDYTRSRNTEAFF. In DNA form, the CDR3 reads TGTGCCAGCAGCCAAGATTATACACGGAGCCGGAACACTGAAGCTTTCTTT.